Included here is one T cell receptor beta chain sequence, with context. This clone's antigen is unknown. No much larger clone exists at a distance of one base, and base qualities are not known. Libraries were constructed by the immunoSEQ multiplex PCR assay. For the multiplex PCR, a mixture combining 60 forward primers for TCR Vbeta segments and 13 reverse primers for TCR Jbeta segments was used. The CDR3 region of rearranged TCR beta genes was amplified from genomic DNA with a multiplex PCR assay. On the Illumina HiSeq System, the amplified TCR beta libraries were sequenced as 87-base-pair reads. In the paper's pipeline: Across the 666 repertoires, a later analysis counted approximately 75 million unique TCR beta chains, roughly 11 million of which were shared by at least two donors. Raw reads were error-corrected and collapsed into unique sequences by a nearest-neighbor algorithm in which closely related sequences were merged to remove PCR and sequencing errors. Alignment of CDR3 sequences to IMGT reference sequences was used to assign V, D and J gene segments. Each retained sequence needed at least a six-nucleotide match to both a V gene segment and a J gene segment. A rearrangement was called productive if the CDR3 had no stop codons and remained in frame with V and J, and every other rearrangement was called non-productive. CDR3 was defined by IMGT convention, running from the second conserved V-encoded cysteine to the conserved J-encoded phenylalanine. In an earlier analysis of more than 550 of the donors, sequences lacking an unambiguous match to a single V gene segment were excluded. In an earlier analysis of a few hundred of the donors, V segments were called functional above 56.7% productive rearrangements and were called segregating when the between-donor standard deviation exceeded 5%. To diagnose cytomegalovirus status from the catalog of TCR beta chain sequences, a statistical classification framework was built. In a later analysis, V and J genes were assigned by comparing TCR nucleotide sequences against IMGT/GENE-DB human TR gene sequences. In a later analysis, CDR3 sequences and most-parsimonious VDJ recombination scenarios were assigned using the TCRdist pipeline. In a later analysis, each TCR beta chain was defined by its CDR3 amino acid sequence together with its V-gene family, and reads without a unique V-gene family were excluded. In a later analysis, nearly 600 highly shared, low-generation-probability nucleotide sequences were removed to address suspected cross-contamination and a sequencing artifact. In a later analysis, a clonal expansion index for each public chain was calculated from normalized within-repertoire ranks of inferred template counts. In a later analysis, generation probabilities were computed with a VDJ recombination model fitted to out-of-frame rearrangements, and the resulting probabilities were checked against IGoR. In a later analysis, TCR-TCR, TCR-HLA and TCR-CMV co-occurrence was scored with hypergeometric tests, and a repertoire-size bias correction was applied to TCR pairs. In a later analysis, false discovery rates were estimated by permuting HLA or CMV assignments 20 times. In a later analysis, co-occurring TCRs were grouped using DBSCAN, and TCRdist sequence similarity was added for clustering within HLA-allele-positive subsets. For co-occurrence clustering, repertoires with fewer than 30,000 or more than 120,000 public chains were excluded, along with 5 or 6 repertoires with anomalous nucleotide sharing. Not all clones reach the TCRdb copy of this immuneACCESS table, which keeps in-frame sequences only. Checked studies attribute under half of the gap to unresolved V genes and leave the rest unexplained. V and J calls and clone size are as listed in that table; D and trimming were resolved from the DNA. The sample table shows roughly 130,000 clones, and around 73% are seen once. Less than 3.5% of the sample is held by the ten biggest clonotypes.

In total, 666 healthy bone marrow donors made up the cohort. Cohort members were all nominally healthy when sampled, although unrecorded immune exposures were likely present. Of the approximately 700 cohort members, some 270 had positive CMV serostatus and fewer than 450 had negative CMV serostatus, and CMV serostatus was not recorded for the donor. A peripheral blood sample was provided by each donor, and peripheral blood mononuclear cells were used for TCR beta sequencing. Genomic DNA was extracted from the blood cell samples with the Qiagen DNeasy Blood Extraction Kit. This record comes from a study of cytomegalovirus exposure and HLA in healthy donors (dated by TCRdb to 2016 to 2017). At the level of the whole study: In an earlier analysis of under 750 of the donors, 276 Gb of sequence data and 90 million to 130 million unique TCR beta sequences from 150 million to 200 million T cells were reported. The study was designed to test whether signatures of past pathogen exposure could be identified by cataloging public T cell receptors. The T cell repertoires of some 700 subjects were profiled by immunosequencing and related to cytomegalovirus serostatus. The number of typed donors differed by locus: about 620-630 for A, B, C, DRB1 and DQB1; some 540 for DQA1; 606 for DPA1; and around 490 for DPB1. Donor age, sex, ethnicity and CMV serostatus were collected together with the repertoire data. The genetic ancestry cluster associated with self-reported Caucasian donors included about 81% of the 398 genotyped donors. About five DR-DQ haplotypes were handled as single units for association and clustering, since linkage in the cohort was strong. A later genetic analysis used genome-wide SNP genotypes for about three fifths of the roughly 700 donors, treating that subset as a discovery cohort. The later analysis used no new phenotypic data to find candidate immune exposures, relying instead on TCR beta sequences and their occurrence across donors. An early release that covered some 640 HLA-typed donors contained approximately 290 gigabases of sequencing data and about 84 million unique TCR sequences. Every repertoire in the discovery cohort had been generated on one and the same sequencing platform. To predict cytomegalovirus infection status, the study combined high-throughput TCR immunosequencing, statistical association of individual TCRs with disease status, and machine learning. In a later analysis, previously published TCR beta repertoires from about 640 donors were re-analyzed and high-resolution HLA genotyping was added so that TCR occurrence patterns could be studied. HLA typing covered class I and class II loci at four-digit resolution. Along with the approximately 670-subject first cohort, a separate validation cohort of over a hundred different subjects was used. An earlier analysis of 500 to 750 of the donors applied high-throughput TCR beta sequencing to assess whether each TCR beta V gene segment acted as functional or pseudogenic. Among 398 genotyped donors of the cohort, an average of roughly 240,000 unique TCR beta nucleotide sequences were sequenced per donor, about a sixth of them non-productive.

Study-wide conclusions, independent of this receptor: When HLA alleles, especially DR and DQ, strongly co-occurred, attributing TCR associations to individual alleles was difficult. Roughly uniform sequencing depth across donors was assumed in presence/absence analyses, although this assumption may not hold. Because counts were too low, about 18 rarely observed V segments, including chromosome 9 orphons, were excluded from the earlier analysis of several hundred of the donors. The classifier was reported to diagnose cytomegalovirus status with high specificity and sensitivity in both the original cohort and the validation cohort. The sequencing pipeline was judged likely to have produced a cluster of highly shared sequence variants as a technical artifact. The cohort was sequenced for TCR beta chains only, and without alpha or paired-chain data the features that could be detected were limited. Because the 87-base-pair reads could not distinguish some IMGT-functional V segments, including TRBV6-2 and TRBV6-3, those segments were excluded. In a later analysis, TCR association rates were found to vary across HLA loci, with the most associated TCRs seen for DRB1 alleles and the fewest for HLA-C alleles. The study listed approximately 150 TCR beta chains as associated with cytomegalovirus. Across donors, most TCR sequences were observed very rarely, whereas some public TCRs were present in many individuals. A later analysis found that HLA-associated TCR beta chains were more clonally expanded and had lower generation probabilities than equally common non-associated chains. A further reported finding was that TCR beta sequences accurately predicted the HLA-A and HLA-B alleles for most subjects in the first cohort. The authors suggested that the approach could potentially be extended to other disease states and immunological phenotypes. A later analysis reported that several top co-occurrence clusters appeared linked to parvovirus B19, influenza, CMV and Epstein-Barr virus. V-gene and J-gene trimming of TCR beta chains was associated with a missense DCLRE1C variant in a later genetic analysis, and the association was replicated in an independent cohort. For the cohort, immune exposure information was limited to CMV serostatus. A later genetic analysis reported fewer N-insertions in productive TCRs among donors in an Asian-associated ancestry cluster than the approximately 670-donor mean. A later analysis found that most CMV-associated TCR beta chains appeared HLA-restricted, with HLA associations seemingly driven largely by CMV exposure. A later analysis associated 15,000 to 20,000 TCR beta sequences with specific HLA alleles at a false discovery rate of 0.05. In an earlier analysis of some 550 of the donors, most TCR beta V segments were observed in productive rearrangements about 87% or about 30% of the time, broadly matching IMGT annotations. Because HLA typing was unavailable for some donors at each locus, only the typed subset was used in association tests. Linkage disequilibrium might explain the correlated functional status among segregating V segments, but an unknown experimental factor could not be ruled out. In vitro tests confirmed that a few of the cytomegalovirus-associated TCR beta chains recognize cytomegalovirus antigens.

Taken from cysteine to phenylalanine, the CDR3 has 13 residues. The retained sequence is limited to the CDR3, 39 bases, with the frame set at the first base. CDR1 and CDR2 were assigned from the germline V gene (reference sequence) as GTSNPN and SVGIG. V sheds 6 bases and J sheds 4 bases, leaving 15 bases between their ends. This TCR was recovered from a human donor in good health. The sequenced sample was PBMCs. The rearranged chain carries TRBV30 and TRBJ1-1, with the D segment identity uncertain. The CDR3 sequence is CACLKASGTEAFF. DNA sequence: TGTGCCTGCCTGAAGGCATCGGGCACTGAAGCTTTCTTT.